One and the same sample provided the 27 T cell receptor beta chains below, sequenced in a study of cytomegalovirus exposure and HLA in healthy donors. The PCR was carried out with 60 Vbeta primers and 13 Jbeta primers. Some clones are missing from TCRdb's copy, which holds only in-frame ones; the method was immunoSEQ multiplex PCR. Of about 150,000 clones in the sample, 80% were seen once. What was sequenced was PBMCs. The source is a woman aged 40-49 years in good health and CMV-seropositive.

V is TRBV7-8 and J is TRBJ2-3; 12 bases match TRBD2. Trimming removed 5 bases from V and 3 bases from J; junction bases left unmatched: 18. CDR3 length: 20 residues. Germline values: CDR1 SGHVS, CDR2 FQNEAQ. The CDR3 spells CASSPALAGGLLVETDTQYF. The CDR3 bases are TGTGCCAGCAGCCCAGCCCTAGCGGGAGGGCTGCTGGTTGAGACAGATACGCAGTATTTT.

This clone was counted only a few times. This chain connects TRBV28 to TRBJ2-7, with 9 bases identical to TRBD2. The junction had 6 bases not matched to a gene; V was cut back by 6 bases and J by 0 bases. This CDR3 has 15 residues. Germline assignment: CDR1 MDHEN and CDR2 SYDVKM. CDR3 nucleotide sequence: TGTGCCAGCAGCCCACTAGCGGGTAGCTCCTACGAGCAGTACTTC. Its translation: CASSPLAGSSYEQYF.

The gene calls are TRBV19 and TRBJ2-3; D not certain. Looked up from germline, CDR1 is LNHDA and CDR2 is SQIVND (reference sequence). Trimming removed 5 bases from V and 7 bases from J, with 10 bases in between. The CDR3 runs 12 residues. For the CDR3, the DNA is TGTGCCAGTAGTGAGGCTAGTAATACGCAGTATTTT. It yields the protein CASSEASNTQYF.

This chain joins TRBV12-5 and TRBJ1-4; D ambiguous. Trimming took off 5 bases at V and 0 bases at J, with 10 bases between the two ends. Germline CDR1 reads LGHNT; CDR2 reads FRNRAP. This CDR3 is 15 amino acids long. The CDR3: CASGKNSATNEKLFF. The CDR3 DNA follows: TGTGCTAGTGGTAAGAACAGTGCAACTAATGAAAAACTGTTTTTT.

On this clone: Additional DNA sequences in this sample encode the identical CDR3. The genes are TRBV5-6 and TRBJ2-1, with 11 bases identical to TRBD2. The CDR3 length is 15 residues. J was trimmed by 4 bases and V by 4 bases; bases with no gene match: 4. CDR1 SGHDT and CDR2 YYEEEE come from the germline V gene. CDR3 protein: CASSKGLAAYNEQFF. CDR3 coding DNA: TGTGCCAGCAGCAAGGGACTAGCGGCATACAATGAGCAGTTCTTC.

This rearrangement joins TRBV10-2 to TRBJ2-5; a possible D gene is TRBD1 (6 bases). The CDR3 runs to 15 residues. Germline CDR1 and CDR2: WSHSY and SAAADI. Trimming took 2 bases from V and 3 from J, leaving 13 bases between them. The CDR3 loop is CASSEPSTGKETQYF. The CDR3 coding sequence is TGCGCCAGCAGTGAGCCCTCCACAGGGAAAGAGACCCAGTACTTC.

The rearrangement joins TRBV27 to TRBJ1-5; D is undetermined. The V end lost 3 bases, the J end lost 2 bases, and 11 bases lay between the germline ends. The CDR3 consists of 15 residues. The germline V gene encodes CDR1 MNHEY and CDR2 SMNVEV (reference sequence). The CDR3 nucleotides are TGTGCCAGCAGTTTCTCCTCCGGTGGCAATCAGCCCCAGCATTTT. Protein product: CASSFSSGGNQPQHF.

This sequence joins TRBV13 and TRBJ2-7, with 10 nucleotides matching TRBD2. The CDR3 consists of 15 residues. Germline CDR1 and CDR2: PRHDT and FYEKMQ (reference sequence). Losses at the gene ends were 6 bases for V and 1 base for J; bases not matched to a gene: 6. In DNA, the CDR3 is TGTGCCAGCAGTTCCGGGACTAGCGAGTCCTACGAGCAGTACTTC. Its translation: CASSSGTSESYEQYF.

V gene TRBV7-3 combines with J gene TRBJ2-1, with 9 bases fitting TRBD2. The CDR3 runs to 18 residues. With 6 bases clipped from V and 0 bases from J, the junction kept 12 bases outside the gene matches. From germline, CDR1 is SGHTA and CDR2 FQGTGA. CDR3 coding DNA: TGTGCCAGCAGTGGGAAAGCGGGAGGCAAGAGCTCCTACAATGAGCAGTTCTTC. This gives the protein CASSGKAGGKSSYNEQFF.

The chain has TRBV7-2 and TRBJ2-3; 11 bases map to TRBD2. Per the germline V gene, CDR1 is SGHTA and CDR2 is FQGNSA. The J segment lost 0 bases and the V segment lost 4 bases, leaving 0 bases of the junction unmatched. The CDR3 totals 15 residues. The CDR3 DNA reads as TGTGCCAGCAGCTGGACTAGCGGGAGCACAGATACGCAGTATTTT. Amino acid sequence: CASSWTSGSTDTQYF.

This clone appeared once. V is TRBV5-6 and J is TRBJ2-7, with TRBD1 matching over 8 bases. The CDR3 runs 16 residues. Germline values: CDR1 SGHDT, CDR2 YYEEEE. The ends lost 4 bases at V and 5 bases at J; junction bases unmatched: 14. The CDR3 bases are TGTGCCAGCAGCCTCAGATCCGGGACAGGAATGGACGAGCAGTACTTC. Its protein product is CASSLRSGTGMDEQYF.

Only a few counts were recorded for this clone. This chain connects TRBV6-1 to TRBJ2-2; no firm D call. This CDR3 is built from 13 residues. Germline loops: CDR1 MNHNS, CDR2 SASEGT. Trimming cost V 7 bases and J 6 bases, with 12 bases left between them. CDR3 sequence reads: CASTSSGPGELFF. The CDR3 DNA reads TGTGCCAGCACCTCGTCAGGCCCCGGGGAGCTGTTTTTT.

V gene TRBV5-1 combines with J gene TRBJ1-1; 10 bases align to TRBD1. V lost 0 bases to trimming and J lost 5 bases; unmatched junction nucleotides: 4. Germline lookup yields CDR1 SGHRS and CDR2 YFSETQ. The CDR3 spans 15 residues. The CDR3 spells CASSLGTGGSTEAFF. In DNA form, the CDR3 reads TGCGCCAGCAGCTTGGGGACAGGGGGGTCTACTGAAGCTTTCTTT.

The chain links TRBV19 to TRBJ1-2, with 7 bases aligning to TRBD1. V shed 7 bases and J 3 bases; nucleotides not matched to a gene: 8. This CDR3 contains 14 residues. Germline V CDR1 and CDR2: LNHDA, SQIVND (reference sequence). In DNA form, the CDR3 reads TGTGCCAGTATGGACAGGCTGGGACACTATGGCTACACCTTC. It codes for CASMDRLGHYGYTF.

The CDR3 reads CASSGGGGSPGNTIYF. Here the CDR3 DNA reads TGTGCCAGCAGCGGGGGAGGGGGGTCCCCAGGAAACACCATATATTTT. The J gene is TRBJ1-3, the V gene TRBV28, with a weak D call TRBD1 (6 bases). CDR1 is MDHEN and CDR2 is SYDVKM in the germline V gene. V lost 6 bases and J 4 bases, leaving 19 bases between the germline ends. This CDR3 has 16 amino acids.

This chain connects TRBV19 to TRBJ1-2; D is possibly TRBD1 (5 bases). This CDR3 is 16 amino acids long. Between the trimmed V and J ends, which lost 3 bases and 2 bases, there was a span of 16 bases. In germline, CDR1 is LNHDA, CDR2 SQIVND (reference sequence). The chain's CDR3 is CASSIIQSGLNYGYTF. CDR3 in DNA: TGTGCCAGTAGTATCATACAATCAGGGCTGAACTATGGCTACACCTTC.

The chain uses TRBV30 and TRBJ2-1, with TRBD2 identical over 12 bases. The CDR3 totals 13 residues. V shed 4 bases and J 9 bases; nucleotides not matched to a gene: 4. Germline CDR1 GTSNPN, CDR2 SVGIG (reference sequence). The CDR3: CAWNLAGGPEQFF. Here the CDR3 DNA reads TGTGCCTGGAACCTAGCGGGAGGGCCTGAGCAGTTCTTC.

The chain has TRBV5-4 and TRBJ2-3; 7 bases match TRBD2. CDR1 and CDR2 (germline): SGHNT, YYREEE (reference sequence). With V trimmed by 0 bases and J by 1 base, 5 bases remained unmatched. There are 16 residues in the CDR3. The CDR3 loop reads CASSLVRGGGTDTQYF. As DNA, the CDR3 is TGTGCCAGCAGCTTGGTGAGGGGAGGGGGCACAGATACGCAGTATTTT.

This clone has more than one count but fewer than ten. The chain links TRBV19 to TRBJ2-6; 10 nucleotides align to TRBD1. The CDR3 spans 18 residues. Losses at the gene ends were 5 bases for V and 4 bases for J; bases not matched to a gene: 11. Germline values: CDR1 LNHDA, CDR2 SQIVND (reference sequence). This CDR3 reads CASSPKTGGESGANVLTF. The CDR3 region has the DNA TGTGCCAGTAGTCCAAAGACAGGGGGCGAATCAGGGGCCAACGTCCTGACTTTC.

The chain recombines TRBV19 with TRBJ2-1, with TRBD2 identical over 16 bases. The CDR3 totals 17 residues. Looked up from germline, CDR1 is LNHDA and CDR2 is SQIVND (reference sequence). V dropped 4 bases and J dropped 7; count of bases not matched to a gene: 7. In nucleotides, the CDR3 is TGTGCCAGTAGTACAGGGACTAGCGGGAGGGCGCTTAATGAGCAGTTCTTC. Amino acid sequence: CASSTGTSGRALNEQFF.

The DNA of the CDR3 is TGTGCCAGCAGCGTAGATCACAGGGCAGGTACTACGCAGTATTTT. It encodes CASSVDHRAGTTQYF. The V and J genes are TRBV9 and TRBJ2-3; D is perhaps TRBD1 (6 bases). Trimming cost V 0 bases and J 8 bases, with 16 bases left between them. CDR1 is SGDLS and CDR2 is YYNGEE in the germline V gene. The CDR3 has 15 residues.

This clone was seen only once. The J gene is TRBJ2-1, the V gene TRBV19, with 8 bases identical to TRBD2. The CDR3 is made up of 16 amino acids. In germline, CDR1 is LNHDA, CDR2 SQIVND (reference sequence). V lost 3 bases to trimming and J lost 2 bases; unmatched junction nucleotides: 6. The CDR3: CASSIPGRAPYNEQFF. DNA of the CDR3: TGTGCCAGTAGTATCCCCGGGAGGGCCCCCTACAATGAGCAGTTCTTC.

The CDR3 reads CASSRKGQADTEAFF. The CDR3 nucleotides read TGCGCCAGCAGCCGGAAGGGACAGGCCGACACTGAAGCTTTCTTT. The chain carries TRBV4-1 and TRBJ1-1, with 8 bases identical to TRBD1. Trimming removed 4 bases from V and 3 bases from J; junction bases left unmatched: 7. The CDR3 length is 15 residues. CDR1 and CDR2 from the germline V gene are MGHRA and YSYEKL.

V is TRBV6-1 and J is TRBJ2-3; 13 bases align to TRBD2. The germline gives CDR1 MNHNS, CDR2 SASEGT. The CDR3 consists of 16 residues. The V gene end was trimmed by 3 bases and the J gene end by 2 bases; junction bases not matched to a gene: 2. CDR3 bases: TGTGCCAGCAGTGATGGGACTAGCGGGGCCACAGATACGCAGTATTTT. This sequence encodes CASSDGTSGATDTQYF.

The chain joins TRBV7-2 to TRBJ1-5; D is ambiguous. Looked up from germline, CDR1 is SGHTA and CDR2 is FQGNSA. V was cut by 1 base and J by 6 bases, with 7 bases left in between. The CDR3 runs 13 residues. The CDR3 bases are TGTGCCAGCAGCTTAGACCCAGGTCAGCCCCAGCATTTT. This encodes CASSLDPGQPQHF.

This clone occurred once. The V gene is TRBV19, the J gene TRBJ1-3, with TRBD1 matching 8 bases. Germline lookup yields CDR1 LNHDA and CDR2 SQIVND (reference sequence). The CDR3 runs to 14 residues. The V gene end was trimmed by 8 bases and the J gene end by 2 bases; junction bases not matched to a gene: 5. Written as DNA, the CDR3 is TGTGCCAGTTGGACAGGGTCGACTGGAAACACCATATATTTT. This translates into CASWTGSTGNTIYF.

The chain couples TRBV29-1 to TRBJ2-7, with 8 bases identical to TRBD1. The germline CDR1 and CDR2 sequences are SQVTM and ANQGSEA. The CDR3 is made up of 13 amino acids. With V trimmed by 5 bases and J by 3 bases, 6 bases remained unmatched. CDR3 coding DNA: TGCAGCGTTTACTCCGGGACAGGCTACGAGCAGTACTTC. It encodes CSVYSGTGYEQYF.